These 27 T cell receptor beta chains were all obtained from the same sample, sequenced in a study of blood T cell repertoires in COVID-19. Data came from immunoSEQ multiplex PCR; TCRdb stores just in-frame clones and leaves some out. This table has some 100,000 clones, about nine tenths appearing once. Sequenced sample: peripheral blood. The receptors stem from a human donor in a cohort sampled during active COVID-19.

This clone has more than one count but fewer than ten. The chain is built from TRBV19 and TRBJ2-1, with a possible D match to TRBD2 (5 bases). Germline V lookup: CDR1 LNHDA, CDR2 SQIVND (reference sequence). The germline V and J ends were trimmed by 3 bases and 0 bases, with 6 bases remaining between them. The CDR3 is 14 amino acids. This CDR3 is CASSMGSSYNEQFF. CDR3 in DNA: TGTGCCAGTAGTATGGGGAGCTCCTACAATGAGCAGTTCTTC.

The rearrangement joins TRBV28 to TRBJ1-2, with 10 bases identical to TRBD1. The junction had 5 bases not matched to a gene; V was cut back by 6 bases and J by 4 bases. The CDR3 covers 14 residues. From germline, CDR1 is MDHEN and CDR2 SYDVKM. The CDR3 region is CASSLDRGAYGYTF. CDR3 coding DNA: TGTGCCAGCAGCCTGGACAGGGGGGCCTATGGCTACACCTTC.

The genes are TRBV18 and TRBJ1-2; 9 bases line up with TRBD1. The CDR3 sequence is 13 residues long. The trim removed 6 bases at V and 7 bases at J, leaving 6 bases unmatched. Germline CDR1 KGHSH, CDR2 LQKENI. The CDR3 region has the DNA TGTGCCAGCTCGCCGGGACAGGGTCTTGGCTACACCTTC. Amino acid sequence: CASSPGQGLGYTF.

The V gene is TRBV7-9, the J gene TRBJ2-5; 7 bases are shared with TRBD2. V was pared by 3 bases and J by 5 bases, with 6 bases of the junction left unmatched. Germline V lookup: CDR1 SEHNR, CDR2 FQNEAQ (reference sequence). The CDR3 is made up of 14 amino acids. CDR3 bases: TGTGCCAGCAGCTTCCGGGGGGTAGGGGAGACCCAGTACTTC. This translates into CASSFRGVGETQYF.

About this clone: One end of the junction fails to match germline, which may point to a read error. CDR3 in DNA: TGTGCTAGCAGCTTAACCCACCGAAGGGGAGGACAAGAGACCCAGTACTTC. It translates to CASSLTHRRGGQETQYF. The chain combines TRBV7-7 with TRBJ2-5; D might be TRBD2 (6 bases). This CDR3 has 17 residues. Germline V gives CDR1 SSHAT, CDR2 FNYEAQ (reference sequence).

This clone was observed a single time. The chain is built from TRBV6-5 and TRBJ1-1; 8 bases are shared with TRBD1. This CDR3 contains 15 residues. J was trimmed by 6 bases and V by 6 bases; bases with no gene match: 12. The germline gives CDR1 MNHEY, CDR2 SVGAGI. Written as DNA, the CDR3 is TGTGCCAGCAGCAGACCCGGACAGGGTGGGTCTGAAGCTTTCTTT. This translates into CASSRPGQGGSEAFF.

The rearrangement joins TRBV11-2 to TRBJ1-5; 7 nucleotides agree with TRBD1. This CDR3 spans 15 amino acids. V dropped 0 bases and J dropped 5; count of bases not matched to a gene: 4. The germline gives CDR1 SGHAT, CDR2 FQNNGV. The CDR3, as DNA: TGTGCCAGCAGCTTAGATGGGACAGCACATCAGCCCCAGCATTTT. Translating gives CASSLDGTAHQPQHF.

The rearrangement uses TRBV30 and TRBJ2-5; a weak D match, TRBD2 (5 bases). Trimming stripped 0 bases from V and 4 bases from J, with 6 bases between. Germline CDR1 GTSNPN, CDR2 SVGIG (reference sequence). The CDR3 extends over 12 amino acids. The CDR3 loop is CAWSVGVETQYF. DNA of the CDR3: TGTGCCTGGAGTGTCGGGGTAGAGACCCAGTACTTC.

This clone was counted between two and nine times. The V call is TRBV19, the J call TRBJ1-5; a possible D gene is TRBD1 (5 bases). V was cut by 9 bases and J by 1 base, with 16 bases left in between. The CDR3 totals 15 residues. The germline V gene has CDR1 LNHDA and CDR2 SQIVND (reference sequence). The CDR3 nucleotides are TGTGCCAGCCGGGCCACAGGAGTGAGCAATCAGCCCCAGCATTTT. Encoded protein: CASRATGVSNQPQHF.

The V call is TRBV19, the J call TRBJ2-7; unclear D gene. This CDR3 spans 13 amino acids. Trimming removed 4 bases from V and 3 bases from J, with 10 bases in between. Germline V gene sequence: CDR1 LNHDA, CDR2 SQIVND (reference sequence). Here the CDR3 reads CASSKDGVYEQYF. In nucleotides, the CDR3 is TGTGCCAGTAGTAAAGACGGAGTCTACGAGCAGTACTTC. The variable domain in full, with the rest retrieved from reference TRBV19 and TRBJ2-7, is DGGITQSPKYLFRKEGQNVTLSCEQNLNHDAMYWYRQDPGQGLRLIYYSQIVNDFQKGDIAEGYSVSREKKESFPLTVTSAQKNPTAFYLCASSKDGVYEQYFGPGTRLTVT.

This chain uses TRBV12-3 or TRBV12-4 with TRBJ1-1; D possibly corresponds to TRBD1 (5 bases). This CDR3 comprises 13 residues. Trimming pared 10 bases from V and 4 bases from J, leaving 16 bases between. The CDR3 DNA reads as TGTGCCACCAAGGTGGGGGGAGGCACTGAAGCTTTCTTT. Protein: CATKVGGGTEAFF.

The chain uses TRBV10-2 and TRBJ1-1; D call uncertain. The V end was cut by 2 bases, the J end by 1 base, with 8 bases between. This CDR3 has 14 amino acids. Germline assignment: CDR1 WSHSY and CDR2 SAAADI. The CDR3 spells CASSERVKNTEAFF. CDR3 coding DNA: TGCGCCAGCAGTGAGCGGGTCAAGAACACTGAAGCTTTCTTT.

The chain recombines TRBV5-4 with TRBJ2-5, with 11 bases fitting TRBD2. The CDR3 has 15 amino acids. J gave up 5 bases and V 4 bases, and 7 bases lay outside the gene matches. Germline V CDR1 and CDR2: SGHNT, YYREEE (reference sequence). In DNA form, the CDR3 reads TGTGCCAGCAGCCTAGACTTAGCGGGAGGGGAGACCCAGTACTTC. Protein sequence: CASSLDLAGGETQYF.

This sequence joins TRBV12-5 and TRBJ1-1, with unresolved D. Deletions cut 7 bases from V and 8 bases from J, with 17 bases between. Germline CDR1 LGHNT, CDR2 FRNRAP. The CDR3 consists of 13 residues. CDR3 in DNA: TGTGCTAGTGCCTCTCAAGGACTCGGAGAAGCTTTCTTT. It specifies CASASQGLGEAFF.

The chain has TRBV2 and TRBJ1-3; D unclear. Per germline, CDR1 SNHLY and CDR2 FYNNEI. Trimming left V 3 bases short and J 1 base short, with 10 bases between. The CDR3 totals 15 residues. The CDR3 region is CASSDLRGSGNTIYF. In nucleotides, the CDR3 is TGTGCCAGCAGTGATTTACGGGGATCTGGAAACACCATATATTTT. Filled out from reference TRBV2 and TRBJ1-3, the complete variable domain reads EPEVTQTPSHQVTQMGQEVILRCVPISNHLYFYWYRQILGQKVEFLVSFYNNEISEKSEIFDDQFSVERPDGSNFTLKIRSTKLEDSAMYFCASSDLRGSGNTIYFGEGSWLTVV.

This rearrangement joins TRBV18 to TRBJ2-7, with 7 bases identical to TRBD2. With 1 base clipped from V and 5 bases from J, the junction kept 8 bases outside the gene matches. The germline gives CDR1 KGHSH, CDR2 LQKENI. The CDR3 runs to 15 residues. In nucleotides, the CDR3 is TGTGCCAGCTCACCACGGGCGGGAGAAGGCCACGAGCAGTACTTC. Translation gives CASSPRAGEGHEQYF.

CDR3 bases: TGTGCCAGCAGCCCCACTAGCGGGGGGGCTTACGAGCAGTACTTC. Its protein product is CASSPTSGGAYEQYF. The chain recombines TRBV11-2 with TRBJ2-7, with 13 positions matching TRBD2. Germline CDR1 is SGHAT and CDR2 is FQNNGV. The V segment lost 5 bases and the J segment 4 bases; nucleotides outside the gene matches: 5. The CDR3 is 15 residues long.

The sample holds a few counts of this clone. Other nucleotide sequences in the sample specify the same CDR3. This chain links TRBV5-1 with TRBJ1-5, with 8 bases fitting TRBD1. V gave up 4 bases and J gave up 5 bases; unmatched junction bases: 2. Germline CDR1 SGHRS, CDR2 YFSETQ. The CDR3 length is 13 residues. The CDR3 sequence: CASSLDRDQPQHF. In nucleotides, the CDR3 is TGCGCCAGCAGCCTGGACAGGGATCAGCCCCAGCATTTT. The full variable domain, completed using reference TRBV5-1 and TRBJ1-5, is KAGVTQTPRYLIKTRGQQVTLSCSPISGHRSVSWYQQTPGQGLQFLFEYFSETQRNKGNFPGRFSGRQFSNSRSEMNVSTLELGDSALYLCASSLDRDQPQHFGDGTRLSIL.

The chain combines TRBV29-1 with TRBJ1-2; 7 positions match TRBD1. The germline V gene has CDR1 SQVTM and CDR2 ANQGSEA. The CDR3 loop spans 11 amino acids. Trimming cost V 3 bases and J 9 bases; bases outside gene matches: 4. CDR3: CSVETGWSYTF. The CDR3 DNA reads TGCAGCGTTGAGACAGGGTGGAGCTACACCTTC.

The V call is TRBV25-1, the J call TRBJ1-2; TRBD1 agrees at 10 bases. Trimming at V came to 1 base and at J to 4 bases, leaving 3 bases not matched to a gene. The CDR3 has 15 residues. The germline gives CDR1 MGHDK, CDR2 SYGVNS. CDR3 sequence reads: CASSEWGQGTYGYTF. As DNA, the CDR3 is TGTGCCAGCAGTGAATGGGGACAGGGGACCTATGGCTACACCTTC.

This sequence joins TRBV25-1 and TRBJ2-5, with TRBD2 matching 9 bases. V shed 2 bases and J 3 bases; nucleotides not matched to a gene: 4. CDR1 MGHDK and CDR2 SYGVNS come from the germline V gene. This CDR3 comprises 15 residues. CDR3 nucleotides: TGTGCCAGCAGTGAAGAGAGACTAGCGGAAGAGACCCAGTACTTC. Translated: CASSEERLAEETQYF.

This rearrangement joins TRBV11-2 to TRBJ1-5; D is possibly TRBD1 (6 bases). V lost 6 bases, J lost 3 bases, and 15 bases lay in between. This CDR3 spans 15 amino acids. CDR1 SGHAT and CDR2 FQNNGV come from the germline V gene. CDR3 region: CASRASTGINQPQHF. The DNA for the CDR3 is TGTGCCAGCAGGGCATCCACAGGGATCAATCAGCCCCAGCATTTT.

The chain joins TRBV5-6 to TRBJ1-2, with a possible D match to TRBD1 (5 bases). Germline CDR1 SGHDT, CDR2 YYEEEE. The CDR3 contains 14 residues. Trimming removed 0 bases at V and 8 bases at J, with 14 bases between. The CDR3 sequence is CASSLVGREDGYTF. The CDR3 DNA follows: TGTGCCAGCAGCTTGGTAGGCAGGGAGGACGGCTACACCTTC.

The chain links TRBV7-2 to TRBJ1-4; D is ambiguous. V was clipped by 7 bases and J by 15 bases, with 21 bases between them. Germline V gives CDR1 SGHTA, CDR2 FQGNSA. The CDR3 length is 13 residues. The CDR3 DNA reads as TGTGCCAGCACCACGGGGTCGACAACTGGGTTGTTTTTT. This gives the protein CASTTGSTTGLFF.

V usage is TRBV7-2 and J usage is TRBJ1-5; possibly TRBD1 for D (5 bases). The CDR3 sequence is 14 residues long. Per germline, CDR1 SGHTA and CDR2 FQGNSA. V lost 1 base and J lost 6, with 10 bases in between. This CDR3 is CASSLGQGGQPQHF. The CDR3 DNA sequence: TGTGCCAGCAGCTTAGGGCAGGGTGGTCAGCCCCAGCATTTT.

As regards this clone: The sample carries other DNA sequences with the same CDR3. The DNA for the CDR3 is TGCGCCAGCAGCATTAGCGGGGTTAACACCGGGGAGCTGTTTTTT. This encodes CASSISGVNTGELFF. The chain links TRBV5-1 to TRBJ2-2, with 8 bases aligning to TRBD2. V shed 4 bases, J shed 2 bases, and the junction held 4 bases outside the gene matches. The CDR3 length is 15 residues. Germline V gene sequence: CDR1 SGHRS, CDR2 YFSETQ.

The rearrangement links TRBV11-2 to TRBJ1-4; D is unclear. There are 16 residues in the CDR3. Trimming pared 5 bases from V and 0 bases from J, leaving 13 bases between. CDR1 is SGHAT and CDR2 is FQNNGV in the germline V gene. The CDR3 here is CASSGFDATTNEKLFF. DNA for the CDR3: TGTGCCAGCAGCGGCTTCGATGCAACAACTAATGAAAAACTGTTTTTT.